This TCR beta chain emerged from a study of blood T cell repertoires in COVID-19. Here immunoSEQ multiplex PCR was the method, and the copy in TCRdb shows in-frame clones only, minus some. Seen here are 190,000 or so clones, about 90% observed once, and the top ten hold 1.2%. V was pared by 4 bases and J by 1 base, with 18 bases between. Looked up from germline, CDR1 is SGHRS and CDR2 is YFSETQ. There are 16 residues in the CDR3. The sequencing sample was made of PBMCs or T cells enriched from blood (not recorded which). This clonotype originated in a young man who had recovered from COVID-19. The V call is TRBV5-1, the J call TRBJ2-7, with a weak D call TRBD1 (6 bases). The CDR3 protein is CASSASKQGWSYEQYF. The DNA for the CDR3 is TGCGCCAGCAGCGCTTCCAAACAGGGTTGGTCCTACGAGCAGTACTTC.